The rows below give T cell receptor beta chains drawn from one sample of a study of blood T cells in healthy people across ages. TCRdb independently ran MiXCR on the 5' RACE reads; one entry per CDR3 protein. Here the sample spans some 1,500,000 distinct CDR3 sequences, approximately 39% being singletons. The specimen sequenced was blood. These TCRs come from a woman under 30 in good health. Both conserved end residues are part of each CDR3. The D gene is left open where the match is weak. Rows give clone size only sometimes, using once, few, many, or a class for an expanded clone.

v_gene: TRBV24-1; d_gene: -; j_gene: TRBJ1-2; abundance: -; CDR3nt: TGTGCCACCAGTGATTCAGGGACCGCGTTTTTGGGTGGCTACACCTTC; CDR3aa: CATSDSGTAFLGGYTF
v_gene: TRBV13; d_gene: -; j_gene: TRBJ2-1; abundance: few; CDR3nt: TGTGCCAGCAGCTTAGGCCTTTTAGTGTCCAATGAGCAGTTCTTC; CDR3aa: CASSLGLLVSNEQFF
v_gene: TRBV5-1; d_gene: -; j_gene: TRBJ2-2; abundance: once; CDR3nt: TGCGCCAGCACCAGAGGGGATAGCGGGAACACCGGGGAGCTGTTTTTT; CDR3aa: CASTRGDSGNTGELFF
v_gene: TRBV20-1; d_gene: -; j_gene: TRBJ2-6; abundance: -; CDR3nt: TGCGGCGCTCCTCCGGGGGCCAACGTCCTGACTTTC; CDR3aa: CGAPPGANVLTF
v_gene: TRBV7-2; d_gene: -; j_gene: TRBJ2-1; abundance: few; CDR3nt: TGTGCCAGCAGCTTAGTTGGGCTAGGAGGCAATGAGCAGTTCTTC; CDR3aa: CASSLVGLGGNEQFF
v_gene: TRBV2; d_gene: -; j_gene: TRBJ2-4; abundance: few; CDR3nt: TGTGCCATCAAGGGTACCTCGGACGTCCCCAAAAACATTCAGTACTTC; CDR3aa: CAIKGTSDVPKNIQYF
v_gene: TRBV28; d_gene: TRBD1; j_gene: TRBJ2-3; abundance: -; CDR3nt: TGTGCCAGCAGTTTATATGGGACAGTCACTAGCACAGATACGCAGTATTTT; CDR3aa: CASSLYGTVTSTDTQYF
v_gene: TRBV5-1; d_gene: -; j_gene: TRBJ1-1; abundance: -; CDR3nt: TGCGCCAGCAGCTTGAGCAAGTCTAGAAGTACTGAAGCTTTCTTT; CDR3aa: CASSLSKSRSTEAFF
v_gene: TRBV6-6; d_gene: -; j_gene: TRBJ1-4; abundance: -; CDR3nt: TGTGCCACCCATGGGGGCGGGAATAATGAAAAACTGTTTTTT; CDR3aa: CATHGGGNNEKLFF
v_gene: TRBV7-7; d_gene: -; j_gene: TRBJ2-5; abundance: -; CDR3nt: TGTGCTAGCAGCACAGGGTCAGGAGGGGAGACCCAGTACTTC; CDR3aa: CASSTGSGGETQYF
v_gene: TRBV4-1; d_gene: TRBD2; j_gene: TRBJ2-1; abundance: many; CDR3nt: TGCGCCAGCAGCCTGGGACTAGCGGCCCTCAATGAGCAGTTCTTC; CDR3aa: CASSLGLAALNEQFF
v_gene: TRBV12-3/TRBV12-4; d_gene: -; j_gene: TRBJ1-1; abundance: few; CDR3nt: TGTGCCAGCAGTTTTAGGGGGGTGGAAAACACTGAAGCTTTCTTT; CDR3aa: CASSFRGVENTEAFF
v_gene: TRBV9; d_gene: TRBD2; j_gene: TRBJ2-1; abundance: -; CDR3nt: TGTGCCAACAGCAAACTAGCGGGGTACAATGAGCAGTTCTTC; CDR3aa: CANSKLAGYNEQFF
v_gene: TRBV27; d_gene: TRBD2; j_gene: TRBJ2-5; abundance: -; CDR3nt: TGTGCCAGCAGTGTAAGACTAGCGGGAGAGACCCAGTACTTC; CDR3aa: CASSVRLAGETQYF
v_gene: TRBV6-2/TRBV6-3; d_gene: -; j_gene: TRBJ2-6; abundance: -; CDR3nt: TGTGCCAGCAGTTACCTGTCTCTGGCGGCCAACGTCCTGACTTTC; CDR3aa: CASSYLSLAANVLTF
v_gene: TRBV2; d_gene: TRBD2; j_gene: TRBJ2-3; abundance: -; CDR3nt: TGTGCCAGCAGTGACGGACTAGCTTATAGCACAGATACGCAGTATTTT; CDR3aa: CASSDGLAYSTDTQYF
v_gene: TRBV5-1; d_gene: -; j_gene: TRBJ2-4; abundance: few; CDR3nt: TGCGCCAGCAAGGGACTAGCCAAAAACATTCAGTACTTC; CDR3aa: CASKGLAKNIQYF
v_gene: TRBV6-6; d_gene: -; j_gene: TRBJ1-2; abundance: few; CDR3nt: TGTGCCAGCAGTTACGCGGCAGTCTATGGCTACACCTTC; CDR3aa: CASSYAAVYGYTF
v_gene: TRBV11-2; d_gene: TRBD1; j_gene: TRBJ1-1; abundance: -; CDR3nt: TGTGCCAGCAGGAGTCCGGGACAGTGGATGAACACTGAAGCTTTCTTT; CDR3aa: CASRSPGQWMNTEAFF
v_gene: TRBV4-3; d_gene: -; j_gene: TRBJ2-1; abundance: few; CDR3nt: TGCGCCAGCAGCCAGGGGGTTAGCGCCAGCTCCTACAATGAGCAGTTCTTC; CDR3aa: CASSQGVSASSYNEQFF
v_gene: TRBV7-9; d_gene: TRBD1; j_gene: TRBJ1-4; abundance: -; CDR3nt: TGTGCCAGCAGTTCGACAGGGGACGAAAAACTGTTTTTT; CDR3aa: CASSSTGDEKLFF
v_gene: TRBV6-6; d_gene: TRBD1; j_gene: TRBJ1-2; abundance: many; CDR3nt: TGTGCCAGCAGTTTGCAGGGGGCGCTTGACTATGGCTACACCTTC; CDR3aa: CASSLQGALDYGYTF
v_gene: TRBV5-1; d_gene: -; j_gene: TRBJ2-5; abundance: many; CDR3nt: TGCGCCAGCAGCACCGACGGGATGTTACAAGAGACCCAGTACTTC; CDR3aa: CASSTDGMLQETQYF
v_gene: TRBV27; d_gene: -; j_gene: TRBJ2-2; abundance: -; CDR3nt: TGTGCCAGCAGCCGCGGGACTTCCAACACCGGGGAGCTGTTTTTT; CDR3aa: CASSRGTSNTGELFF
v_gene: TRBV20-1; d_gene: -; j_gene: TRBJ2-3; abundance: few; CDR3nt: TGCAGTGCCCTACAGGTCTTATCCACAGATACGCAGTATTTT; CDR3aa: CSALQVLSTDTQYF
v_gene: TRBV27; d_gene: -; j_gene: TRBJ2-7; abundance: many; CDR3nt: TGCGCCAGCAGCTTAGGACACACGTACGAGCAGTACTTC; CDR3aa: CASSLGHTYEQYF
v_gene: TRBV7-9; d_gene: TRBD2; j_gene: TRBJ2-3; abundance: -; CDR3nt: TGTGCCGGCAGCTCTATAGCGGGTACGCAGTATTTT; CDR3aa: CAGSSIAGTQYF
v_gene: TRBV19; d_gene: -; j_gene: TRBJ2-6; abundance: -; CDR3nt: TGTGCCAGTAGTTCCCTTCCCGTGGGGGCCAACGTCCTGACTTTC; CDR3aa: CASSSLPVGANVLTF
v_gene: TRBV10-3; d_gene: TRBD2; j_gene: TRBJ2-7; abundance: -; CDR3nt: TGTGCCATCAGGGACGGACTAGCGGCATACGAGCAGTACTTC; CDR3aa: CAIRDGLAAYEQYF
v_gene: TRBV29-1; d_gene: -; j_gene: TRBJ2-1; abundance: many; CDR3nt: TGCAGCGCGGCGGGTTTGGTAGGCTCCTACAATGAGCAGTTCTTC; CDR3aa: CSAAGLVGSYNEQFF
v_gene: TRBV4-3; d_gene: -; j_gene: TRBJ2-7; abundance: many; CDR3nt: TGCGCCAGCAGCCAAGGTTCCAGGGGTGGCTACGAGCAGTACTTC; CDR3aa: CASSQGSRGGYEQYF
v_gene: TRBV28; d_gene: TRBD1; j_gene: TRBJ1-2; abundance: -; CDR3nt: TGTGCCAGCAGTTTGGCCGGGACAGGGGATCGGAGCTACACCTTC; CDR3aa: CASSLAGTGDRSYTF
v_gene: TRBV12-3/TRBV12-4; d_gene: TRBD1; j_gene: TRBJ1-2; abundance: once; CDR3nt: TGTGCCAGCAGCCCACAGGGGTCTCTCTCTGATGGCTACACCTTC; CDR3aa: CASSPQGSLSDGYTF
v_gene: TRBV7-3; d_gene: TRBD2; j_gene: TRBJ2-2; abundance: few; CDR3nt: TGTGCCAGCAGCTTAGCCTTAGCGGGATCCGGGGAGCTGTTTTTT; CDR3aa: CASSLALAGSGELFF
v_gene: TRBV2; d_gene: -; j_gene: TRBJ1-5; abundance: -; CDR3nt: TGTGCCAGCAGTTTGGGTATGGGCAATCAGCCCCAGCATTTT; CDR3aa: CASSLGMGNQPQHF
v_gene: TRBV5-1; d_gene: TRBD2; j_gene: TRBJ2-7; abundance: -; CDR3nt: TGCGCCAGCAGCTCAGGAGGGACTAGCGGCTACGAGCAGTACTTC; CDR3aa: CASSSGGTSGYEQYF
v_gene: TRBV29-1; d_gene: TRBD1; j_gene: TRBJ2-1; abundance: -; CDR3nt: TGCAGCGTCCGACCGATACAGGGGGGCTCCTACAATGAGCAGTTCTTC; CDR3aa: CSVRPIQGGSYNEQFF
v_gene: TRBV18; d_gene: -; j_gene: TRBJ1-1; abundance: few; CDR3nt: TGTGCCAGCTCGCCCGCCCGGGGGAACACTGAAGCTTTCTTT; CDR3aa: CASSPARGNTEAFF
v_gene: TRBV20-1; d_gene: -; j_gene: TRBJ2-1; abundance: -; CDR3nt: TGCAGTGCTGGCGGAGGGGCCAGCTCCTACAATGAGCAGTTCTTC; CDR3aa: CSAGGGASSYNEQFF
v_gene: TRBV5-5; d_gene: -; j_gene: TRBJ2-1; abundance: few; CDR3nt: TGTGCCAGCAGCTTGGATGTGGGCTCAGGAAATGAGCAGTTCTTC; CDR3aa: CASSLDVGSGNEQFF
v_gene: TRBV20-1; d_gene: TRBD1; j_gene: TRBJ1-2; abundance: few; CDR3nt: TGCAGTGCGACGGGACAGAAGGTTAACTATGGCTACACCTTC; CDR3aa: CSATGQKVNYGYTF
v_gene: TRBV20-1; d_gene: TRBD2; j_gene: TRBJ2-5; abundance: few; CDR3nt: TGCAGTGCTTTGAGGACTAGAATGGAGACCCAGTACTTC; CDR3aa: CSALRTRMETQYF
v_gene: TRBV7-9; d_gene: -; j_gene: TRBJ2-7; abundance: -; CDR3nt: TGTGCCAGCAGTGCCCCCGACAGGGACTTCGAGCAGTACTTC; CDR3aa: CASSAPDRDFEQYF
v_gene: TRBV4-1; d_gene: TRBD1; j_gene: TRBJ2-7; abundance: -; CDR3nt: TGCGCCAGCAGCCAGTACGACAGGGGGCTTACCTACGAGCAGTACTTC; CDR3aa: CASSQYDRGLTYEQYF
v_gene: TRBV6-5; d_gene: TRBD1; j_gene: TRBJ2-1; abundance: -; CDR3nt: TGTGCCAGCACCTGGGGACAGGGAAGCTACAATGAGCAGTTCTTC; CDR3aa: CASTWGQGSYNEQFF
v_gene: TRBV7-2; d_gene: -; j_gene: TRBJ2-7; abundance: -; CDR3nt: TGTGCCAGCAAGGGCTCGACCTACGAGCAGTACTTC; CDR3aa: CASKGSTYEQYF
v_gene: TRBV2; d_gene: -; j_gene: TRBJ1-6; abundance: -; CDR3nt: TGTGCCAGCAGACCCCCACAGGGACCCAATTCACCCCTCCACTTT; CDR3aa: CASRPPQGPNSPLHF
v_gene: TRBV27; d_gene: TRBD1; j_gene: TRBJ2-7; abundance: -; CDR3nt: TGTGCCAGCAGTTCTAGACAGGGAGTCTACGAGCAGTACTTC; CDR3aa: CASSSRQGVYEQYF
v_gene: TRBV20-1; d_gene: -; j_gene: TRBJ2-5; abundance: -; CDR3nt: TGCAGTGCTAGAGTTGGCAGGTTCTACCGCCAAGAGACCCAGTACTTC; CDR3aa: CSARVGRFYRQETQYF
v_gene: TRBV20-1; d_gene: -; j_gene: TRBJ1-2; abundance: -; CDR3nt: TGCAGTGCTCCTCCGTTGGGGGGCTACACCTTC; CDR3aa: CSAPPLGGYTF
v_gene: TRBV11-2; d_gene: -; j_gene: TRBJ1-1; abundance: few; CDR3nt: TGTGCCAGCATCCGAATCGGATACGGGAACACTGAAGCTTTCTTT; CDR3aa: CASIRIGYGNTEAFF
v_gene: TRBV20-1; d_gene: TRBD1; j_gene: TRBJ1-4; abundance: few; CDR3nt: TGCAGTGCCCGATCGGCCGGGACAGCTAATGAAAAACTGTTTTTT; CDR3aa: CSARSAGTANEKLFF
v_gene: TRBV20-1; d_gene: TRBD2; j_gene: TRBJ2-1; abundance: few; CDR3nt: TGCAGTGCTACCCCCGGGACTAGTTACGAGCAGTTCTTC; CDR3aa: CSATPGTSYEQFF